This T cell receptor beta chain was obtained from a study of CD4 and CD8 cells across lung adenocarcinoma regions. Via MiXCR, TCRdb re-called the PCR reads, giving one row per CDR3 protein. Of over 10,000 distinct CDR3 sequences in the sample, 53% were seen once. From germline, CDR1 is MNHNS and CDR2 SASEGT. Unmatched junction bases numbered 12, after V lost 3 bases and J lost 11 bases. This CDR3 is built from 15 residues. The rearrangement links TRBV6-1 to TRBJ2-5; 10 positions match TRBD2. The sample taken for sequencing was CD8+ T cells from the center of a lung tumor. This receptor was taken from a female donor with lung adenocarcinoma. The CD4 and CD8 labels of this study may be unreliable. The CDR3 nucleotides are TGTGCCAGCAGTGAGGGACTAGCGATTCTTCCGGAGCAGTACTTC. It specifies CASSEGLAILPEQYF.